The entry that follows covers one TCR beta chain sequence. The data were taken from a study of glioma-infiltrating T cells after dendritic cell vaccination. Study-level information: Patients received three intradermal dendritic cell vaccine injections at biweekly intervals.

The primer mix had 60 V beta and 13 J beta primers. Libraries were prepared by immunoSEQ multiplex PCR; TCRdb keeps only in-frame clonotypes and omits some of them. Counted here are 95,000 to 110,000 clones, around 81% occurring once; the ten biggest clones make up approximately 12%. Fresh-frozen tumor tissue and more than two years of survival data were available for all. None of the glioblastoma patients had an isocitrate dehydrogenase mutation. This TCR derives from a human donor with glioblastoma. Sequenced material: blood, taken before dendritic cell vaccination.

CDR3 residues: CALRGAANYGYTF. The CDR3 DNA reads as TGTGCTTTAAGGGGCGCGGCTAACTATGGCTACACCTTC. The V call is TRBV30, the J call TRBJ1-2; a possible D gene is TRBD1 (5 bases). This CDR3 comprises 13 residues. Germline lookup yields CDR1 GTSNPN and CDR2 SVGIG (reference sequence). Using reference TRBV30 and TRBJ1-2 for the parts outside the CDR3, the full variable domain is SQTIHQWPATLVQPVGSPLSLECTVEGTSNPNLYWYRQAAGRGLQLLFYSVGIGQISSEVPQNLSASRPQDRQFILSSKKLLLSDSGFYLCALRGAANYGYTFGSGTRLTVV.